Sequencing of this T cell receptor (beta chain) was carried out in a study of prognosis after radiotherapy for stage I lung cancer. Study-level information: The patients comprised 10 to 15 men and 6 or 7 women, spanning ages roughly 50 to 85 and having a median of about 70 years.

CT and PET/CT found no node involvement in any patient, and none had received chemotherapy or radiotherapy before or had other malignancies. The V gene's germline CDR1 is SGHVS and CDR2 FNYEAQ. This CDR3 is 15 amino acids long. Trimming removed 1 base from V and 8 bases from J; junction bases left unmatched: 8. Genomic DNA was subjected to two-round multiplex PCR for amplification of TCR beta CDR3. It was primers specific to each TRBV and TRBJ gene that first-round PCR used. TCRdb called the multiplex PCR reads again in MiXCR, with one record for every CDR3 protein. The top ten clones hold about 15% of a sample with tens of thousands of distinct CDR3 sequences, about 43% of them seen once. This clonotype was recorded many times.

The source is a donor over 45 with non-small cell lung cancer. This specimen consisted of PBMCs, obtained before or after stereotactic body radiation therapy (not recorded which). V gene TRBV7-6 combines with J gene TRBJ2-1; 7 nucleotides line up with TRBD2. The CDR3: CASSLDAGREDEQFF. The CDR3 nucleotides read TGTGCCAGCAGCTTAGATGCGGGCCGGGAGGATGAGCAGTTCTTC.